This T cell receptor beta chain was documented in a study of blood T cell repertoires in COVID-19 (dated by TCRdb to the early 2020s). Notes on the research overall: Collaborator samples came from the United States, Italy and Spain and covered acute and convalescent phases of COVID-19. The repertoires were released in a freely available public database meant as a resource for research on the immune response to SARS-CoV-2. Deeply sampled blood TCRbeta repertoires from subjects exposed to, actively infected with, or recovered from COVID-19 were included in the dataset. Samples came from the ongoing ImmuneRACE study (first 160 participants) plus 1,254 subjects from 6 global collaborators. Nearly every sample came with metadata listing a de-identified subject ID, COVID-19 status, age in years and sex. The material from the prospective study consisted of cDNA or gDNA derived from T cells, B-cell-depleted T cells, or PBMCs. Where available, HLA class I and class II types were obtained from metadata supplied by the sample provider rather than from assay-based typing. Here is what the overall study found, with its caveats: Clinical and demographic metadata were provided uncurated, with the amount varying by source and participant.

TCRbeta CDR3 regions were amplified from genomic DNA using the immunoSEQ Assay, a bias-controlled multiplex PCR. Per the original workflow: The number of nucleated cells in each sample was estimated by amplification of reference gene primers within the assay. To quantify the absolute abundance of each unique TCRbeta CDR3 rearrangement, sequence reads were collapsed and filtered. Productive Simpson clonality was computed per sample as the square root of Simpson's diversity index over productive rearrangements. TCRdb took this table from immuneACCESS and kept in-frame rearrangements with V and J called. Such tables lack part of the clones; where checked against another copy, unresolved V genes explain under half of the gap, and the rest is unexplained. The DNA gave D and trimming, while V, J and clone size come from that table. For this sample the table gives about 190,000 clones, of which roughly 84% were detected only once. The ten most abundant clones make up less than 7.5% of the sample.

Notes on this clone: This clone's antigen is unknown. No clone much larger than this one lies a single base away; base qualities are absent.

Samples from volunteer blood donors who had recovered from COVID-19 were contributed by a second Seattle source. The collaborating institutions used their own protocols to collect whole blood in K2EDTA tubes. For TCRbeta analysis, collaborators shipped samples as frozen whole blood, isolated PBMCs, or DNA extracted from either of those sample types. Between the V and J ends, shortened by 0 bases and 7 bases respectively, the junction contains 8 bases. Measured from the cysteine to the phenylalanine, the CDR3 is 13 residues long. Only the CDR3 DNA is retained, 39 bases long and in frame from the first base. From the germline V gene, CDR1 is SGHRS and CDR2 is YFSETQ.

This chain is built from TRBV5-1 and TRBJ2-1; TRBD2 is perhaps the D gene, given 5 matching bases. Sequenced material: peripheral blood. This TCR was recovered from a woman in her 40s who had recovered from COVID-19. The CDR3 is CASSLGGMNEQFF. At the DNA level, the sequence is TGCGCCAGCAGCTTGGGAGGGATGAATGAGCAGTTCTTC.